The sequence of this TCR beta chain was determined in a study of shared clonotypes between healthy human individuals. About this clone: Its antigen is unknown. A much bigger clone sits one base away, suggesting this may be a read error.

Sequencing was performed with immunoSEQ multiplex PCR; in TCRdb, only in-frame clones are kept and a portion is missing. The profile shows roughly 1,000,000 clones, about four fifths of them singletons. Overall study findings and caveats: The four-donor shared clonotypes exceeded non-shared clonotypes in generation probability, with non-shared ones scoring lower.

The CDR3 is made up of 14 amino acids. The V gene's germline CDR1 is LGHNA and CDR2 YNFKEQ. The origin of this receptor is a man between 18 and 35 years old in good health. Some clones in this sample may be carry-over from other donors' samples. Sequencing was carried out using memory CD4+ T cells from PBMCs. Noted subset: CD45RA-negative fraction. The chain employs TRBV4-2 and TRBJ1-1; unclear D gene. CDR3: CASSQAGMNTEPFF. CDR3 in DNA: TGTGCCAGCAGCCAAGCGGGGATGAACACTGAACCTTTCTTT.